These T cell receptor beta chains were read from a single sample in a study of T cell responses to AZD1222 COVID-19 vaccine. The method was immunoSEQ multiplex PCR; TCRdb's version includes in-frame clones alone and lacks a portion of them. The table lists about 130,000 clones, approximately 93% of them singletons, with 4.5% to 6% in the top ten. Material: peripheral blood, obtained on day 0 of AZD1222 vaccination. Receptors originate from an adult in good health. CDR3s include the opening cysteine and the closing phenylalanine or tryptophan. Each record gives: V gene, D gene, J gene, clone size, CDR3 length, CDR3 DNA, CDR3 protein. D genes are given only for firm matches. Size tells how often a clone was seen (once, few, many) or the class of an expanded clone, and some rows leave it out.

TRBV6-1	TRBD1	TRBJ1-6	-	15	TGTGCCAGCAGTGAACAAGACAGGGGAGGGTCACCCCTCCACTTT	CASSEQDRGGSPLHF
TRBV7-9	-	TRBJ1-4	-	13	TGTGCCAGCAGCTTGCTGGGGGATGAAAAACTGTTTTTT	CASSLLGDEKLFF
TRBV28	-	TRBJ2-2	-	15	TGTGCCAGCAGTTTCTCCTCCGAGGGCACCGGGGAGCTGTTTTTT	CASSFSSEGTGELFF
TRBV10-1	TRBD1	TRBJ1-6	-	14	TGCGCCAGCAGTGGGGACAGGTTAAATTCACCCCTCCACTTT	CASSGDRLNSPLHF
TRBV19	TRBD1	TRBJ2-5	-	15	TGTGCCAGTAGTGCAATAACAGGGGGTGGAGAGACCCAGTACTTC	CASSAITGGGETQYF
TRBV12-3/TRBV12-4	-	TRBJ1-2	-	13	TGTGCCAGCAGTTCAGGTTCTAACTATGGCTACACCTTC	CASSSGSNYGYTF
TRBV6-5	TRBD2	TRBJ2-3	few	14	TGTGCCAGTGGACTAGCGGGGGCAGGAGATACGCAGTATTTT	CASGLAGAGDTQYF
TRBV3-1/TRBV3-2	-	TRBJ1-2	-	15	TGTGCCAGCAGCCAAGCGGGGGGCTTCGTCTATGGCTACACCTTC	CASSQAGGFVYGYTF
TRBV6-6	-	TRBJ2-2	-	16	TGTGCCAGCGCCAGTCAACGGAGAACGAACACCGGGGAGCTGTTTTTT	CASASQRRTNTGELFF
TRBV19	TRBD1	TRBJ1-6	-	12	TGTGCCACCAGGGGGGTGAATTCACCCCTCCACTTT	CATRGVNSPLHF
TRBV24-1	TRBD1	TRBJ1-5	-	15	TGTGCCACCAGTGATCGGACAGGGGGCGAGCAGCCCCAGCATTTT	CATSDRTGGEQPQHF
TRBV5-6	-	TRBJ1-5	few	14	TGTGCCAGCAGTCCCGGACAGCCCAATCAGCCCCAGCATTTT	CASSPGQPNQPQHF
TRBV4-1	-	TRBJ1-1	-	14	TGCGCCAGCAGCCCCACGGAGGGAAACACTGAAGCTTTCTTT	CASSPTEGNTEAFF
TRBV18	-	TRBJ2-7	-	15	TGTGCCAGCTCGCAGGACAGACTCCCGGGGGAAGAGCAGTACTTC	CASSQDRLPGEEQYF
TRBV28	-	TRBJ1-5	-	15	TGTGCCAGTGGGGCCCTGACCAGCAGCAATCAGCCCCAGCATTTT	CASGALTSSNQPQHF
TRBV6-1	TRBD1	TRBJ2-5	-	17	TGTGCCAGCAGTGAAGAGGGTCGGGCAGGGGGCACAGAGACCCAGTACTTC	CASSEEGRAGGTETQYF
TRBV30	-	TRBJ1-2	-	16	TGTGCCTGGAGTGTTCCTATCAGGGATCCAGGCGCTGGCTACACCTTC	CAWSVPIRDPGAGYTF
TRBV7-2	-	TRBJ1-5	-	15	TGTGCCAGCAGCTTAAGCCCGGGCGGGAATCAGCCCCAGCATTTT	CASSLSPGGNQPQHF
TRBV28	-	TRBJ2-6	many	13	TGTGCCAGCAGGCCTCCTGGGGCCAACGTCCTGACTTTC	CASRPPGANVLTF
TRBV29-1	TRBD2	TRBJ2-5	-	16	TGCAGCGTTGCCCGGACTAGCGGGAGCCTCATGGAGACCCAGTACTTC	CSVARTSGSLMETQYF
TRBV15	-	TRBJ1-2	-	15	TGTGCCACCAGCAGAGCGCCGGGGGCGCAGTATGGCTACACCTTC	CATSRAPGAQYGYTF
TRBV10-3	-	TRBJ1-5	-	15	TGTGCCATCAGTGAGTCGACGGGGGGCAATCAGCCCCAGCATTTT	CAISESTGGNQPQHF
TRBV6-1	-	TRBJ2-2	-	13	TGTGCCAGCAGTGACCTTCCCCCCGGGGAGCTGTTTTTT	CASSDLPPGELFF
TRBV15	-	TRBJ2-7	-	14	TGTGCCACCAGCAGAGAAGGCTCAACATACGAGCAGTACTTC	CATSREGSTYEQYF
TRBV5-1	-	TRBJ1-5	once	13	TGCGCCAGCAGCTTGGAGGGAGCTCAGCCCCAGCATTTT	CASSLEGAQPQHF
TRBV6-6	TRBD2	TRBJ2-5	-	19	TGTGCCAGCAGTCATATCATCAGAGCGGGAGGGGTTTCAGTAGAGACCCAGTACTTC	CASSHIIRAGGVSVETQYF
TRBV11-2	-	TRBJ2-1	-	15	TGTGCCAGCAGCTTAGCCCTAGACTCATACAATGAGCAGTTCTTC	CASSLALDSYNEQFF
TRBV30	TRBD1	TRBJ2-7	-	13	TGTGCCTGGATGGGCAGGGGGACCTACGAGCAGTACTTC	CAWMGRGTYEQYF
TRBV29-1	TRBD2	TRBJ2-5	-	15	TGCAGCGTTGAAGATCTAGCGGGGCGACAAGAGACCCAGTACTTC	CSVEDLAGRQETQYF
TRBV19	-	TRBJ1-1	-	13	TGTGCCAGTAGTCCCACTGGGAGGGTCGAGGCTTTCTTT	CASSPTGRVEAFF
TRBV28	TRBD2	TRBJ2-7	-	15	TGTGCCAGCAGGGATGGACTAGCGGGTACCTACGAGCAGTACTTC	CASRDGLAGTYEQYF
TRBV9	-	TRBJ1-2	once	11	TGTGCCAGCACGTCCTCCTTCGGCTACACCTTC	CASTSSFGYTF
TRBV19	-	TRBJ1-4	-	15	TGTGCCAGTAGTATTTTGGCAGGGCCGAGGGAAAAACTGTTTTTT	CASSILAGPREKLFF
TRBV20-1	-	TRBJ1-3	-	15	TGCAGTGCTAATGAGGCGGGGAGCCCTGGAAACACCATATATTTT	CSANEAGSPGNTIYF
TRBV14	TRBD1	TRBJ1-4	-	14	TGTGCCAGCAGCCAAACAGGGGGGAATGAAAAACTGTTTTTT	CASSQTGGNEKLFF
TRBV28	-	TRBJ2-1	once	12	TGTGCCAGCAGTTTAAATATCGGAGAGCAGTTCTTC	CASSLNIGEQFF
TRBV21-1	-	TRBJ2-1	-	11	TGTGCCAGCAGCAAGGGACAGAGGGGGTTCTTC	CASSKGQRGFF
TRBV20-1	-	TRBJ2-5	-	11	TGCAGTGCTCTCGCTGGGGAGACCCAGTACTTC	CSALAGETQYF
TRBV28	-	TRBJ1-6	once	17	TGTGCCAGCAGGTTTACCGGGACCCGCCTTCGGAATTCACCCCTCCACTTT	CASRFTGTRLRNSPLHF
TRBV11-1	TRBD1	TRBJ2-2	-	15	TGTGCCAGCAGCCCCGGACAGGGGGCAGCCGGGGAGCTGTTTTTT	CASSPGQGAAGELFF
TRBV5-1	TRBD1	TRBJ2-1	-	15	TGCGCCAGCAGCTCACAGGGGACGGCTAGCAATGAGCAGTTCTTC	CASSSQGTASNEQFF
TRBV19	-	TRBJ2-5	-	16	TGTGCCAGCATGCCGGCGGGGCCGCGTGGGCGGGAGACCCAGTACTTC	CASMPAGPRGRETQYF